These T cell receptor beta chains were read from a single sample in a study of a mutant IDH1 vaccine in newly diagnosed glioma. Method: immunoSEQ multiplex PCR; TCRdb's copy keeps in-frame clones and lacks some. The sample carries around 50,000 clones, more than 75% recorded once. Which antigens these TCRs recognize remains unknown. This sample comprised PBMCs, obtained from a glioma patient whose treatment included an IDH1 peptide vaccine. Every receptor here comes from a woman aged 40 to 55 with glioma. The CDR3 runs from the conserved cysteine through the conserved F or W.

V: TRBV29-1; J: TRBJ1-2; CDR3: CSVQWWGDYGYTF
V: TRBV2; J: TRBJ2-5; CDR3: CASRNRDGGTQYF
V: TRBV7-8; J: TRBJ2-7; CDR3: CASSRVRRRSYEQYF
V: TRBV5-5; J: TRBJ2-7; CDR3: CASSLAVTTAYEQYF
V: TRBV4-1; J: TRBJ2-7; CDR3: CASSQEAASGNSYEQYF
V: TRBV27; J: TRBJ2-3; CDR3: CASRPQGTDTQYF
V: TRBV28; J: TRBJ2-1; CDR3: CASSFRGSRYNEQFF
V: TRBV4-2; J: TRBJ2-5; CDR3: CASSQDTAGETQYF
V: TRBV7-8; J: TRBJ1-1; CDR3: CASSLAGTGKNTEAFF
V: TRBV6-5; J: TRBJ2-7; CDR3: CASSYDISYEQYF
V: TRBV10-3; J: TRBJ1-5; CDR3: CAIAPKRDRGLLYSNQPQHF
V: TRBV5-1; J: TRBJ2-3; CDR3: CASSPSWGTLITDTQYF
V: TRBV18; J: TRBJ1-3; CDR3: CATGWPGQAGNTIYF
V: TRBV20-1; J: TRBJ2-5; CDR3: CSEIDRETQYF
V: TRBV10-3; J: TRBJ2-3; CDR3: CAISESDGGGGHTDTQYF
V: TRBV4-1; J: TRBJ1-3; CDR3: CASSQFPRGRRAGNTIYF
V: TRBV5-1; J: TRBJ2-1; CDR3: CASSLGGGYNEQFF
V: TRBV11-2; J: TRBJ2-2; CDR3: CASSYHTGELFF
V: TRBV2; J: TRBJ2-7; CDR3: CASTHSYEQYF
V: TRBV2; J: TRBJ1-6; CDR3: CASREQGVGSPLHF
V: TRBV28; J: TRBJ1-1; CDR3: CASIKGGASNTEAFF
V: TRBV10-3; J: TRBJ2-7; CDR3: CAISPTSLAGASSKSYEQYF
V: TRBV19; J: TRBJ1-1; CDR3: CASSPSGRPGTEAFF
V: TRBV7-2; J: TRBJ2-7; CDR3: CASKEAISYEQYF
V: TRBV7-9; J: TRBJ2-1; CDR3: CASSLVRESRAHNEQFF
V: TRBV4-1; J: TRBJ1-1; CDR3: CASSQDPRQRNTEAFF
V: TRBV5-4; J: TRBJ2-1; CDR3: CASSSYNSYNEQFF
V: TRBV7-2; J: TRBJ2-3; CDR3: CASSLQGTSTDTQYF
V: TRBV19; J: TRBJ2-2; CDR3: CASSIGPGALGGELFF
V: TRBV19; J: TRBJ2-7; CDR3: CASSLQGGTYEQYF
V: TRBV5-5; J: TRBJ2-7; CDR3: CASSLNGGGAYEQYF
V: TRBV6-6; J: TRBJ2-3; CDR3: CASKIDRFTDTQYF
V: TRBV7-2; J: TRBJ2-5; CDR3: CASSFGLAGALETQYF
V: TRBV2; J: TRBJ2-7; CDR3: CASSPDISYEQYF
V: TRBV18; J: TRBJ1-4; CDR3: CASSPRTVTNEKLFF